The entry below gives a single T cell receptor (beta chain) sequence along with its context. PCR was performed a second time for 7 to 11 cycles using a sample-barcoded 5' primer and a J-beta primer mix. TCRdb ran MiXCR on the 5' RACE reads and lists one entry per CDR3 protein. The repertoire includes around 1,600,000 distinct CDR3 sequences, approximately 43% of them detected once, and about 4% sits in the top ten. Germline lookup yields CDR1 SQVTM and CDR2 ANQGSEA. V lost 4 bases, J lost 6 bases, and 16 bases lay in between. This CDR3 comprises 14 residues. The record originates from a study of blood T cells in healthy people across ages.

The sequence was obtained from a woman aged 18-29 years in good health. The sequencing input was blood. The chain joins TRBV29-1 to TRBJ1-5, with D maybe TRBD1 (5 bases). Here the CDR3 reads CSVGQGGRGQPQHF. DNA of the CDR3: TGCAGCGTTGGTCAGGGAGGACGGGGTCAGCCCCAGCATTTT.